The T cell receptor beta chain described here comes from a study of OX40 agonist ivuxolimab in advanced cancers. Background for the entire study: Ivuxolimab was an agonistic, fully human IgG2 monoclonal antibody directed against OX40 (CD134), a costimulatory receptor. Intravenous ivuxolimab was administered to patients every 2 weeks at six dose levels: 0.01, 0.1, 0.3, 1.5, 3 and 10 mg/kg. Peripheral TCRbeta sequencing was intended to test whether TCR sequence diversity was altered and clonal T-cell expansion was caused by ivuxolimab. The monotherapy dose-escalation portion (N ≈ 57 patients) of the phase I ivuxolimab trial is reported in the paper. Of the roughly 53 patients in dose escalation, 19 had hepatocellular carcinoma, approximately 15 had melanoma, 9 had renal cell carcinoma and 9 had head and neck cancer. The dose-escalation cohort was around 84% male with a mean age of around 62 years, ranging from roughly 20 to 80. Patients were allowed to have had prior anti-PD-1, anti-PD-L1 or anti-CTLA-4 therapy, and approximately 43% of the dose-escalation patients had previously received checkpoint inhibitors. Three dose-escalation patients achieved partial responses, one with hepatocellular carcinoma and two with cutaneous melanoma.

On the study overall, not on this receptor specifically: At doses from 0.1 to 3.0 mg/kg, clonal expansion was seen in both CD4+ and CD8+ blood T cells between baseline and week 6. Low levels of normalized T-cell clonal expansion were also seen in some patients who did not respond. Which antigens the clonally expanded peripheral T cells were specific for was not determined. Partial responders in the 0.1-3.0 mg/kg groups had among the lowest normalized peripheral clonal expansion, especially among CD8+ T cells. On average, CD8+ T cells showed more expanded clones than CD4+ T cells after ivuxolimab.

As for this clone: This receptor's antigen is unknown. No per-base quality is available; no much larger clone lies one base away.

Genomic DNA was isolated from the sorted cells so that the TCRbeta CDR3 region could be sequenced. The immunoSEQ Assay was used to sequence the TCRbeta CDR3 regions. Entries here come from immuneACCESS through TCRdb and include only in-frame sequences with V and J called. Some clones fail to appear in such tables; in the studies checked, an unresolved V gene covers under half of the shortfall, and the cause of the remainder is unknown. This sample holds approximately 62,000 clones; almost 95% were observed only once. The leading ten clones occupy around an eighth of the sample. The CDR3, cysteine through phenylalanine, is 14 amino acids long. The entry retains the CDR3 DNA only, 42 bases that are in frame from base 1. According to the germline V gene, CDR1 reads SNHLY and CDR2 reads FYNNEI. V loses 6 bases, J loses 1 base, and the germline ends lie 10 bases apart. Patients with autoimmune disease history or receiving systemic immunosuppression were excluded from the trial. Peripheral blood for TCR sequencing was collected from all dose cohorts at baseline, on cycle 4 day 1, and on cycle 7 day 1. The samples were taken from a phase I, first-in-human, multicenter, open-label dose-escalation trial of ivuxolimab. Adults with locally advanced or metastatic head and neck squamous cell, hepatocellular, melanoma or renal cell carcinoma were enrolled in the trial. Before TCR sequencing, CD4+ T cells and CD8+ T cells from peripheral blood were sorted into separate populations.

The TCR sequence derives from an adult with an advanced solid tumor such as melanoma, head and neck, liver or kidney cancer. The sequencing here drew on CD4+ or CD8+ T cells sorted from blood, taken in a trial of the OX40 agonist ivuxolimab. The receptor chain draws on TRBV2 and TRBJ1-5; the D segment cannot be called with confidence. Read as DNA, the sequence is TGTGCCAGCAGGTGGACCGAGAGCAATCAGCCCCAGCATTTT. Its protein product is CASRWTESNQPQHF.